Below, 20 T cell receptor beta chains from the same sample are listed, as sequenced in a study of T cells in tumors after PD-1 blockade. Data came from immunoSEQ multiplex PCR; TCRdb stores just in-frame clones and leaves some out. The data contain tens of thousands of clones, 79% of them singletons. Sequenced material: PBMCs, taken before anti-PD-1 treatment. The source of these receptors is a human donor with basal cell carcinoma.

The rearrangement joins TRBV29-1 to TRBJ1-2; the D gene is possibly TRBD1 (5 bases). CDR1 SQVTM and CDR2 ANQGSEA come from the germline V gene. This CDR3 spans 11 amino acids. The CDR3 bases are TGCGTCCAAGGGACGGACTATGGCTACACCTTC. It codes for CVQGTDYGYTF.

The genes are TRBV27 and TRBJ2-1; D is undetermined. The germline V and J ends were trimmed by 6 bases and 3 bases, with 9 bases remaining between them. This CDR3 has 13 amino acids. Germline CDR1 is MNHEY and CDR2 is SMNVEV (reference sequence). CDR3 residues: CASRPAGYNEQFF. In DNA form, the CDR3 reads TGTGCCAGCAGACCAGCAGGCTACAATGAGCAGTTCTTC.

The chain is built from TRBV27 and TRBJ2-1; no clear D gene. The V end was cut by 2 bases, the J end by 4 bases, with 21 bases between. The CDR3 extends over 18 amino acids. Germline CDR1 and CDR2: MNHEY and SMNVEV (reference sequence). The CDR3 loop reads CASSLIRRLQPIYNEQFF. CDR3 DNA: TGTGCCAGCAGTTTAATTCGTCGATTACAGCCTATTTACAATGAGCAGTTCTTC.

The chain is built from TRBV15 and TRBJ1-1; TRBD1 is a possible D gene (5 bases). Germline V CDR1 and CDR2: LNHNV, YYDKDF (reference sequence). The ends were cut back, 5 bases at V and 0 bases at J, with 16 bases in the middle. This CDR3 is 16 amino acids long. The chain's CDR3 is CATSEGSRVMNTEAFF. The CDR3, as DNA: TGTGCCACCAGCGAGGGGTCAAGAGTAATGAACACTGAAGCTTTCTTT.

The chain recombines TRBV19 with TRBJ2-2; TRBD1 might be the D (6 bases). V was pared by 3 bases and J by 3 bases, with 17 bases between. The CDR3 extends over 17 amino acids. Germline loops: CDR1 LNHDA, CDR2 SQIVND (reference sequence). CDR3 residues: CASSMWTVKSYTGELFF. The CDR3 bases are TGTGCCAGTAGTATGTGGACAGTAAAGAGTTACACCGGGGAGCTGTTTTTT.

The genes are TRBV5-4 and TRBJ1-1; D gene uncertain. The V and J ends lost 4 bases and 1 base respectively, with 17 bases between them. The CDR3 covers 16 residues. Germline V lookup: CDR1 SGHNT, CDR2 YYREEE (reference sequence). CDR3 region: CASSLGSPRQNTEAFF. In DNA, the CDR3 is TGTGCCAGCAGCCTGGGGTCCCCTCGGCAGAACACTGAAGCTTTCTTT.

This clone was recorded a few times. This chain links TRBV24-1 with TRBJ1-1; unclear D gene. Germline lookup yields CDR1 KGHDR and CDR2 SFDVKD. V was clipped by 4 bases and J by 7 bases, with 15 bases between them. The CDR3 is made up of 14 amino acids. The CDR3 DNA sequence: TGTGCCACCAGTGAACCCACTAGTGATGGTGAAGCTTTCTTT. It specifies CATSEPTSDGEAFF.

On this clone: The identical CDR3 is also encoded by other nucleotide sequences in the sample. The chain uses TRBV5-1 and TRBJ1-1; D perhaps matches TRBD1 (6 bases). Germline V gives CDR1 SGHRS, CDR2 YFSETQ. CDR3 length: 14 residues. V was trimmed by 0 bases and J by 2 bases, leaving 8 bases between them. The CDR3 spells CASSLGGPNTEAFF. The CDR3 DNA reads TGCGCCAGCAGCTTGGGGGGGCCTAACACTGAAGCTTTCTTT. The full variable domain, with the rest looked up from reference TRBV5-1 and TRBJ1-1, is KAGVTQTPRYLIKTRGQQVTLSCSPISGHRSVSWYQQTPGQGLQFLFEYFSETQRNKGNFPGRFSGRQFSNSRSEMNVSTLELGDSALYLCASSLGGPNTEAFFGQGTRLTVV.

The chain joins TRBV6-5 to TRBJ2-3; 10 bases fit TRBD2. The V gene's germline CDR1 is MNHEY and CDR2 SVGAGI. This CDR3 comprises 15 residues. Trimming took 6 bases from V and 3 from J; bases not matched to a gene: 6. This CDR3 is CASSRGLAATDTQYF. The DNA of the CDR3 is TGTGCCAGCAGCCGCGGACTAGCGGCTACAGATACGCAGTATTTT.

The CDR3 DNA reads as TGTGCCAGCAGTTACTCCCAGGGAGCATACAATGAGCAGTTCTTC. Its protein is CASSYSQGAYNEQFF. The V call is TRBV6-5, the J call TRBJ2-1, with D tentatively TRBD1 or TRBD2 (5 bases each). The CDR3 sequence is 15 residues long. The ends were cut back, 0 bases at V and 4 bases at J, with 10 bases in the middle. The germline V gene encodes CDR1 MNHEY and CDR2 SVGAGI.

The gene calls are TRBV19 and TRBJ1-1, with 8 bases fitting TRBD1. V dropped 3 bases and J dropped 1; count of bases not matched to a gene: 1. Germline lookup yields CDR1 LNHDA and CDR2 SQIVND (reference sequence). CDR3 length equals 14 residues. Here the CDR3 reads CASSITGGNTEAFF. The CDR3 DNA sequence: TGTGCCAGTAGTATTACAGGGGGGAACACTGAAGCTTTCTTT.

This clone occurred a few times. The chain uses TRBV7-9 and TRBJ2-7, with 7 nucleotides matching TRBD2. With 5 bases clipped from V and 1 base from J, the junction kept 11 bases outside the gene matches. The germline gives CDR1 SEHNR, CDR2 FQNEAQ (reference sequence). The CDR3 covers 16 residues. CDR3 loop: CASSPRSGILSYEQYF. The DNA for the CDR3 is TGTGCCAGCAGCCCGCGGAGCGGGATCCTATCCTACGAGCAGTACTTC.

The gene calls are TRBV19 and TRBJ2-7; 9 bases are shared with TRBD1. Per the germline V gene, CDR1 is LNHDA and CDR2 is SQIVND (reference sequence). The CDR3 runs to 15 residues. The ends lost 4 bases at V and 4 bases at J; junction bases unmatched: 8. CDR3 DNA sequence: TGTGCCAGTAGTACCCCCGGGACAGGGAATTACGAGCAGTACTTC. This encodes CASSTPGTGNYEQYF.

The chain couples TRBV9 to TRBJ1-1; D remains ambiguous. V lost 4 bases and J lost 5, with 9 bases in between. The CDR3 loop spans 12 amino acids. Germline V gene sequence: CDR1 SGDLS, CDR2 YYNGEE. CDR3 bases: TGTGCCAGCAGCCCGGCGTTTACTGAAGCTTTCTTT. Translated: CASSPAFTEAFF.

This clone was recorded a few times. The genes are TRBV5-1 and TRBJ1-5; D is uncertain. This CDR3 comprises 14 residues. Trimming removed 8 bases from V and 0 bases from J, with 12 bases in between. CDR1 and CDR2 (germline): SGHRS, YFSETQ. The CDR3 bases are TGCGCCAGTAGTCCGGGATATAGCAATCAGCCCCAGCATTTT. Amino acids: CASSPGYSNQPQHF.

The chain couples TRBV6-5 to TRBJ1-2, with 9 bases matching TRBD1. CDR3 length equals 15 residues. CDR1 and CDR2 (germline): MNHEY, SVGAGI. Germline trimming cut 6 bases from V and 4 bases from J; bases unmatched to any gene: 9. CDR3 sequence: CASRSKGQGSYGYTF. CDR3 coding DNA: TGTGCCAGCAGGAGCAAGGGACAGGGAAGCTATGGCTACACCTTC.

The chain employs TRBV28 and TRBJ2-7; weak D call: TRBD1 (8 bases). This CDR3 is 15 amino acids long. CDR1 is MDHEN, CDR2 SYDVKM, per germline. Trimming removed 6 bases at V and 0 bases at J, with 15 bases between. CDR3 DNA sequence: TGTGCCAGCAGCCGGTACAGGGGGGGCTCCTACGAGCAGTACTTC. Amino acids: CASSRYRGGSYEQYF. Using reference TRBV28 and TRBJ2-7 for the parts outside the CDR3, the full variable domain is DVKVTQSSRYLVKRTGEKVFLECVQDMDHENMFWYRQDPGLGLRLIYFSYDVKMKEKGDIPEGYSVSREKKERFSLILESASTNQTSMYLCASSRYRGGSYEQYFGPGTRLTVT.

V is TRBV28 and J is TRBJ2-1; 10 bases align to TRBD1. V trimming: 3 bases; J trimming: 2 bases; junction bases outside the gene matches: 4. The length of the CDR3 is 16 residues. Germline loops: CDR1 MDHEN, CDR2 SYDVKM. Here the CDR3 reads CASSFGGTGAYNEQFF. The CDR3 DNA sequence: TGTGCCAGCAGTTTTGGGGGGACAGGGGCCTACAATGAGCAGTTCTTC.

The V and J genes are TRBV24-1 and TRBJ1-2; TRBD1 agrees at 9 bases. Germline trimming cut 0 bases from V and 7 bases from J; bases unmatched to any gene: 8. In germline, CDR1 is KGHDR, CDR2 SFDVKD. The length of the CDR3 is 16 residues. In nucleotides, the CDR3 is TGTGCCACCAGTGATTTGCAAGGGACAGGGAGAAGTGGCTACACCTTC. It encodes CATSDLQGTGRSGYTF.

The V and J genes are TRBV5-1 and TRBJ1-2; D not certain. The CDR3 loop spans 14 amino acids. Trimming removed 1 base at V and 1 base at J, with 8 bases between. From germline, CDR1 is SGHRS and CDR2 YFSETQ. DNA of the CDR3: TGCGCCAGCAGCTTGCTTGAAAATAACTATGGCTACACCTTC. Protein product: CASSLLENNYGYTF.